This T cell receptor beta chain stems from a study of post-analysis software for immune sequencing data. Study at large: The patients showed relapsing-remitting, secondary progressive and progressive-relapsing multiple sclerosis courses.

Prepared TCR beta cDNA libraries contained unique molecular identifiers. TCRdb analysed the PCR reads with MiXCR anew, one entry per CDR3 protein. The sample consists of roughly 870,000 distinct CDR3 sequences, roughly 50% of them appearing once. Source material: blood. The TCR was taken from a girl between 10 and 17 years old with multiple sclerosis.

Written as DNA, the CDR3 is TGTGCCAGCAGCGAGGGGGACCCAGGGGGCTACACCTTC. This sequence encodes CASSEGDPGGYTF. The V gene is TRBV7-2, the J gene TRBJ1-2; tentatively, D is TRBD1 (6 bases). V was shortened by 5 bases and J by 8 bases, with 15 bases between the two germline ends. CDR1 is SGHTA and CDR2 is FQGNSA in the germline V gene. The CDR3 totals 13 residues.